This TCR beta chain was captured by sequencing in a study of blood T cell repertoires in COVID-19. Study details: In each case, the material was cDNA or gDNA derived from T cells, B-cell-depleted T cells, or PBMCs.

V lost 4 bases to trimming and J lost 2 bases; unmatched junction nucleotides: 5. The CDR3 is 15 residues long. The V gene's germline CDR1 is SGHRS and CDR2 YFSETQ. Authors' analysis steps: From reference gene primer amplification, estimates of nucleated cell counts were derived. Some clones are missing from TCRdb's copy, which holds only in-frame ones; the method was immunoSEQ multiplex PCR. That table furnishes V, J and clone size, whereas the DNA furnished D and trimming. The sample lists 50,000 or so clones; less than 90% were seen once. This clonotype was obtained from a man in his fifties or sixties with acute or convalescent COVID-19. The V and J genes are TRBV5-1 and TRBJ2-7; 11 nucleotides align to TRBD2. Sequenced material: peripheral blood. CDR3 sequence reads: CASSHGTSGAYEQYF. The CDR3 DNA reads as TGCGCCAGCAGCCACGGGACTAGCGGAGCCTACGAGCAGTACTTC.